This T cell receptor (beta chain) was recovered during a study of blood T cell repertoires in COVID-19. Whole-study context: Collection of acute and convalescent COVID-19 samples took place in the United States, Italy and Spain. The cDNA or gDNA used as material had been derived from T cells, B-cell-depleted T cells, or PBMCs.

In the original processing: Amplifying reference gene primers gave estimates of nucleated cell counts. Only in-frame clones appear in the TCRdb table, and some are missing; sequencing was by immunoSEQ multiplex PCR. The D gene and trimming were derived from the DNA, and the V and J assignments and clone size from that table. The profile shows around 76,000 clones, 80% of them singletons. Germline V gene sequence: CDR1 DFQATT, CDR2 SNEGSKA (reference sequence). The trim removed 3 bases at V and 4 bases at J, leaving 7 bases unmatched. This CDR3 comprises 15 residues. A Seattle source enrolled patients during active infection and followed them longitudinally.

The chain links TRBV20-1 to TRBJ2-2; 8 bases map to TRBD2. The sequence was obtained from a man between 45 and 60 years old with COVID-19, enrolled during active disease. Sequenced: peripheral blood. CDR3 region: CSASFSGIITGELFF. The CDR3 DNA follows: TGCAGTGCTAGTTTTAGCGGGATAATCACCGGGGAGCTGTTTTTT.